A single T cell receptor beta chain is shown here with its context. It has no known antigen specificity. Base qualities are not provided; no much larger clone lies one nucleotide away. The CDR3 runs 15 residues from the cysteine to the phenylalanine. CDR3 DNA only is kept here, 45 bases in frame from base 1. According to the germline V gene, CDR1 reads SGHTA and CDR2 reads FQGTGA. Trimming at the junction amounts to 1 base on V and 4 bases on J, and the germline ends lie 11 bases apart. Library preparation employed 5' RACE. Sequenced on a NextSeq 500. In the TCR library protocol, unique molecular identifiers were attached to individual cDNA molecules to correct for PCR bias and sequencing error. Both TCR alpha and beta chains were sequenced, and tight co-correlation was observed between alpha and beta sequence abundances in each sample. Per the authors' processing: V gene, J gene and CDR3 annotation of TCR sequences was performed with Decombinator V4. TCRs were defined as expanded if a significant change between any two time points was detected under a Poisson model with p below 0.0001. TCR abundances were normalised to the total number of TCRs sequenced per sample and were expressed as counts per million. MAIT TCRs were defined by TRAV1-2 paired with TRAJ12, TRAJ20 or TRAJ33, and iNKT TCRs by TRAV10 paired with TRAJ18. VDJdb, accessed on 1 November 2021, was searched for TCRs annotated for CMV, EBV and SARS-CoV-2, and TCRs annotated for more than one antigen were excluded. TCRdb ran its own pipeline on the public reads, namely fastp trimming at Q25 and MiXCR clone calling, and kept in-frame beta chains. Records with the same CDR3 protein are collapsed into one entry carrying the most frequent genes and DNA. The V and J calls were not made by the authors but by TCRdb's processing. This sample is represented by 50,000 to 70,000 distinct CDR3 sequences; 8.5% to 10% of them were singletons. In total, the top ten clones hold more than 6.5% of the sample.

This sample was taken from a study of early T cells in non-severe SARS-CoV-2 infection (dated by TCRdb to the early 2020s). In the study overall: Because TCR sequencing was done on bulk RNA from unsorted whole blood, the alpha and beta chains could not be paired. General study outcomes and caveats: VDJdb matching was skewed toward anti-spike CD8 responses and likely underestimated virus-specific expansions, missing private and CD4 specificities.

A case-control design nested within a healthcare worker cohort in London, UK, was used, with weekly nasopharyngeal swab PCR tests and blood sampling performed. Between 23 and 31 March 2020, the week of the UK lockdown, healthcare workers were enrolled and then followed up weekly for as long as 16 weeks. This sequence uses TRBV7-3 and TRBJ2-1; the D segment could be TRBD2, given 6 matching bases. Source material: whole blood. The clonotype was recovered from an adult who was a healthcare worker with PCR-confirmed SARS-CoV-2 infection or an uninfected control (not recorded which). The DNA is TGTGCCAGCAGCTTAAGACTAGGGCGTTACAATGAGCAGTTCTTC. It translates to CASSLRLGRYNEQFF.